In this sample, the clone carrying this T cell receptor beta chain turned up once. This entry is derived from a study of blood T cell repertoires in COVID-19. Study-level background: COVID-19 samples from acute and convalescent phases originated in the United States, Italy and Spain.

Original handling: Reference gene primer amplification in the assay estimated nucleated cell counts. The data were produced by immunoSEQ multiplex PCR, yet TCRdb's version contains in-frame clones alone and is incomplete. V and J calls and clone size follow that table, whereas D and trimming were derived from the DNA. The profile shows 200,000 to 250,000 clones, about nine tenths of them singletons. This CDR3 is built from 14 residues. Trimming took off 0 bases at V and 3 bases at J, with 9 bases between the two ends. Germline values: CDR1 SGHDT, CDR2 YYEEEE. V is TRBV5-6 and J is TRBJ1-2, with D unresolved. The receptor was isolated from a woman aged 30 to 39 with acute COVID-19. The sample taken for sequencing was PBMCs or T cells enriched from blood (not recorded which). This CDR3 reads CASSLGLTHYGYTF. CDR3 nucleotide sequence: TGTGCCAGCAGCTTGGGGCTGACTCACTATGGCTACACCTTC. Using reference TRBV5-6 and TRBJ1-2 for the parts outside the CDR3, the full variable domain is DAGVTQSPTHLIKTRGQQVTLRCSPKSGHDTVSWYQQALGQGPQFIFQYYEEEERQRGNFPDRFSGHQFPNYSSELNVNALLLGDSALYLCASSLGLTHYGYTFGSGTRLTVV.